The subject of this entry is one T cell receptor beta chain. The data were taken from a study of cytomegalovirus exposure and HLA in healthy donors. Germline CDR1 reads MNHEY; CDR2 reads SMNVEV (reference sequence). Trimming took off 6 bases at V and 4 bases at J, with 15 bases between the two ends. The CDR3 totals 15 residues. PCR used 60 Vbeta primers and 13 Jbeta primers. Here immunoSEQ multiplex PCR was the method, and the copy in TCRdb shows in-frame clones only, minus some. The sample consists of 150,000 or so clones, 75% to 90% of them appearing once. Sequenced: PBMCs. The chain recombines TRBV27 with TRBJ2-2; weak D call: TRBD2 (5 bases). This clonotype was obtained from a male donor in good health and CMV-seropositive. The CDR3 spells CASSPKSGLTGELFF. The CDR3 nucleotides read TGTGCCAGCAGCCCAAAGTCAGGACTCACCGGGGAGCTGTTTTTT.